This T cell receptor (beta chain) was profiled in a study of cytomegalovirus exposure and HLA in healthy donors. Trimming stripped 3 bases from V and 4 bases from J, with 13 bases between. Germline CDR1 reads SGHNT; CDR2 reads YYREEE (reference sequence). The CDR3 sequence is 14 residues long. 13 Jbeta primers and 60 Vbeta primers were used for the PCR. Original data processing: Later, an analysis found about 80 million unique TCR beta chains, and 8.5 million to 14 million of these were shared. Method: immunoSEQ multiplex PCR; TCRdb's copy keeps in-frame clones and lacks some. V, J and clone size were drawn from that table, and D and trimming were deduced from the DNA. The sample lists about 160,000 clones, roughly 85% occurring once.

The genes are TRBV5-4 and TRBJ2-5; D unclear. Sequencing used PBMCs. The TCR originated in a man between 18 and 29 years old in good health and CMV-seropositive. The CDR3 sequence: CASSSKTGSETQYF. In DNA, the CDR3 is TGTGCCAGCAGCTCGAAGACCGGGTCAGAGACCCAGTACTTC.